Listed below are T cell receptor beta chains from one sample, sequenced in a study of T cell responses to AZD1222 COVID-19 vaccine. Assay used: immunoSEQ multiplex PCR; TCRdb lists only in-frame clones, some missing. The data contain nearly 110,000 clones, around 90% of them singletons. The starting material was peripheral blood, obtained 28 days after the second AZD1222 dose. These receptor sequences come from an adult who received the AZD1222 COVID-19 vaccine. Both conserved end residues are part of each CDR3. D genes are given only for firm matches. Clone size appears in some rows only: once, few, many, or a class for an expanded clone.

j_call: TRBJ1-1
v_call: TRBV5-1
d_call: TRBD1
clone_size: NA
cdr3_aa: CASSSPLGQGTEAFF
cdr3_nt: TGCGCCAGCAGCTCCCCGCTGGGACAGGGCACTGAAGCTTTCTTT

j_call: TRBJ2-7
v_call: TRBV4-1
d_call: TRBD1
clone_size: NA
cdr3_aa: CASSHWTGGPYEQYF
cdr3_nt: TGCGCCAGCAGCCACTGGACAGGGGGCCCCTACGAGCAGTACTTC

j_call: TRBJ2-7
v_call: TRBV27
d_call: TRBD1
clone_size: NA
cdr3_aa: CASSSSPGTGSYEQYF
cdr3_nt: TGTGCCAGCAGTTCTTCCCCAGGGACAGGGAGCTACGAGCAGTACTTC

j_call: TRBJ2-7
v_call: TRBV5-4
d_call: TRBD2
clone_size: NA
cdr3_aa: CASSRGTSGIYEQYF
cdr3_nt: TGTGCCAGCAGCAGGGGGACTAGCGGGATCTACGAGCAGTACTTC

j_call: TRBJ1-2
v_call: TRBV6-5
d_call: NA
clone_size: NA
cdr3_aa: CASSPRTENYGYTF
cdr3_nt: TGTGCCAGCTCCCCCAGGACCGAGAACTATGGCTACACCTTC

j_call: TRBJ1-1
v_call: TRBV7-2
d_call: NA
clone_size: NA
cdr3_aa: CASSSYMNTEAFF
cdr3_nt: TGTGCCAGCAGCTCCTACATGAACACTGAAGCTTTCTTT

j_call: TRBJ1-2
v_call: TRBV20-1
d_call: TRBD1
clone_size: NA
cdr3_aa: CSADRGYGYTF
cdr3_nt: TGCAGTGCTGACAGGGGTTATGGCTACACCTTC

j_call: TRBJ2-1
v_call: TRBV5-4
d_call: TRBD1
clone_size: once
cdr3_aa: CASSRRDREGEQFF
cdr3_nt: TGTGCCAGCAGCCGCCGGGACAGGGAGGGTGAGCAGTTCTTC

j_call: TRBJ2-1
v_call: TRBV7-2
d_call: TRBD2
clone_size: NA
cdr3_aa: CASSPYIAGGPEQFF
cdr3_nt: TGTGCCAGCAGCCCTTATATAGCGGGGGGCCCTGAGCAGTTCTTC

j_call: TRBJ1-6
v_call: TRBV5-4
d_call: NA
clone_size: NA
cdr3_aa: CASSLQGRGSPLHF
cdr3_nt: TGTGCCAGCAGCTTGCAGGGCCGCGGATCACCCCTCCACTTT

j_call: TRBJ1-1
v_call: TRBV6-5
d_call: NA
clone_size: once
cdr3_aa: CASTLIRESRSEAFF
cdr3_nt: TGTGCCAGCACCTTGATCCGGGAGAGTCGATCTGAAGCTTTCTTT

j_call: TRBJ1-1
v_call: TRBV2
d_call: TRBD1
clone_size: NA
cdr3_aa: CASRRGVVENTEAFF
cdr3_nt: TGTGCCAGCCGCAGGGGGGTCGTCGAGAACACTGAAGCTTTCTTT

j_call: TRBJ1-5
v_call: TRBV5-6
d_call: NA
clone_size: NA
cdr3_aa: CASSLSGRNQPQHF
cdr3_nt: TGTGCCAGCAGCTTGTCGGGGCGCAATCAACCCCAGCATTTT

j_call: TRBJ2-3
v_call: TRBV28
d_call: NA
clone_size: many
cdr3_aa: CASSFGADTQYF
cdr3_nt: TGTGCCAGCAGTTTTGGGGCGGATACGCAGTATTTT

j_call: TRBJ1-4
v_call: TRBV7-2
d_call: TRBD1
clone_size: NA
cdr3_aa: CASSYTGGASNEKLFF
cdr3_nt: TGTGCCAGCAGTTACACAGGGGGCGCTTCTAATGAAAAACTGTTTTTT

j_call: TRBJ2-1
v_call: TRBV10-1
d_call: TRBD2
clone_size: NA
cdr3_aa: CASSENRGGLPNEQFF
cdr3_nt: TGCGCCAGCAGTGAGAACCGGGGGGGGCTCCCCAATGAGCAGTTCTTC

j_call: TRBJ1-5
v_call: TRBV18
d_call: TRBD1
clone_size: NA
cdr3_aa: CASSLGTGGEQPQHF
cdr3_nt: TGTGCCAGCTCACTCGGGACAGGGGGCGAACAGCCCCAGCATTTT

j_call: TRBJ2-3
v_call: TRBV6-2/TRBV6-3
d_call: NA
clone_size: NA
cdr3_aa: CASSYSGLALTDTQYF
cdr3_nt: TGTGCCAGCAGTTACTCAGGGCTAGCGCTCACAGATACGCAGTATTTT